This T cell receptor (beta chain) is drawn from a study of cytomegalovirus exposure and HLA in healthy donors. The primer mix had 60 Vbeta and 13 Jbeta primers. TCRdb's table, derived via immunoSEQ multiplex PCR, lists solely in-frame clones and lacks some. The sample data list 100,000 to 150,000 clones. The CDR3 is 15 residues long. The V gene's germline CDR1 is SGHTA and CDR2 FQGTGA. V lost 9 bases to trimming and J lost 7 bases; unmatched junction nucleotides: 11. This clonotype was sampled from a man aged 35 to 55 in good health and CMV-seronegative. Sequencing used PBMCs. This chain uses TRBV7-3 with TRBJ2-1, with 11 bases that match TRBD2. CDR3 in amino acids: CASSDGTSGHNEQFF. The CDR3 nucleotides read TGTGCCAGTTCGGATGGGACTAGCGGTCATAATGAGCAGTTCTTC.